Described below is a single T cell receptor (beta chain) sequence and its context. The data belong to a study of blood T cell repertoires in COVID-19. Across the whole study: Material from acute and convalescent COVID-19 was sourced from the United States, Italy and Spain.

Germline assignment: CDR1 SGHRS and CDR2 YFSETQ. The CDR3 contains 14 residues. Between the trimmed V and J ends, which lost 2 bases and 1 base, there was a span of 7 bases. Per the authors' pipeline: Estimation of nucleated cell counts relied on the amplification of reference gene primers. Produced via immunoSEQ multiplex PCR; TCRdb's table is partial and in-frame only. The D gene and trimming were derived from the DNA, and the V and J assignments and clone size from that table. The top ten hold around 2.2% of the sample, which has over 250,000 clones, approximately 91% seen once. Sequenced input: peripheral blood. This receptor was identified in a woman in her twenties or thirties with COVID-19, enrolled during active disease. The J gene is TRBJ1-3, the V gene TRBV5-1; D not resolved. The CDR3 sequence is CASSFEGSGNTIYF. The CDR3, as DNA: TGCGCCAGCAGCTTCGAGGGATCTGGAAACACCATATATTTT.